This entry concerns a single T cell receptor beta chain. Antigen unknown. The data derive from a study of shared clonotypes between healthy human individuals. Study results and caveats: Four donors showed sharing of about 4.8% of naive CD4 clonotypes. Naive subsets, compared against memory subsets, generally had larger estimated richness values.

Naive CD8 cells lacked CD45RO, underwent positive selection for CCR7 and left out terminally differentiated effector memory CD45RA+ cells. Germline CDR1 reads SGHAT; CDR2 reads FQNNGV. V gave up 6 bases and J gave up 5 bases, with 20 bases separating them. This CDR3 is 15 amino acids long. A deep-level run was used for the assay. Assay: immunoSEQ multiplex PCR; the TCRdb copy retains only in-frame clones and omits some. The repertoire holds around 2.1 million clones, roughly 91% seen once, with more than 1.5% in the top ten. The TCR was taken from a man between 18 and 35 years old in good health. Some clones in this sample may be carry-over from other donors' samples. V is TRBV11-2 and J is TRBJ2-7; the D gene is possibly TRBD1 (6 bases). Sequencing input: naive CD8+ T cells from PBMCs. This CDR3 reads CASSNRDTLPHEQYF. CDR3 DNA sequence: TGTGCCAGCAGTAACCGGGACACCCTGCCCCACGAGCAGTACTTC.